These 21 T cell receptor beta chains were sequenced from one sample in a study of beta chain features in type 1 diabetes. Points from the study as a whole: People with Type 1 diabetes carried modestly yet significantly shorter TCRB CDR3s in all four CD4+ subsets.

No cognate antigen is known for these TCRs. Reverse transcribing all isolated RNA meant expressed TCRB transcripts were sequenced. Using immunoSEQ multiplex PCR, the repertoire was profiled, and TCRdb retains in-frame clones only, with some absent. Counted here are some 700,000 clones, 13% occurring once; the ten biggest clones make up about 0.02%. The sequencing input was naive CD4+ T cells from blood. These TCRs come from a man aged 18 to 30 with type 1 diabetes.

This chain links TRBV7-3 with TRBJ2-3, with a weak D call TRBD1 (6 bases). Germline CDR1 SGHTA, CDR2 FQGTGA. The CDR3 is 13 residues long. The V and J ends lost 3 bases and 4 bases respectively, with 8 bases between them. The CDR3 protein is CASSFGQSDTQYF. In DNA form, the CDR3 reads TGTGCCAGCAGCTTTGGACAGTCAGATACGCAGTATTTT. Based on the CDR3 plus reference TRBV7-3 and TRBJ2-3, the full variable domain is GAGVSQTPSNKVTEKGKYVELRCDPISGHTALYWYRQSLGQGPEFLIYFQGTGAADDSGLPNDRFFAVRPEGSVSTLKIQRTERGDSAVYLCASSFGQSDTQYFGPGTRLTVL.

This rearrangement joins TRBV30 to TRBJ2-5; 15 nucleotides match TRBD2. The end of the DNA fits TRBJ2-7 better, so the J call may be wrong. CDR1 and CDR2 (germline): GTSNPN, SVGIG (reference sequence). This CDR3 is 16 amino acids long. CDR3 coding DNA: TGTGCCTGGAGTTCCCCCGGACTAGCGGGGGGGAACGAGCAGTACTTC. Amino acids: CAWSSPGLAGGNEQYF.

This clone was counted a few times. This sequence joins TRBV7-2 and TRBJ2-2; no definite D call. The CDR3 totals 13 residues. Germline V gives CDR1 SGHTA, CDR2 FQGNSA. The V end was cut by 0 bases, the J end by 9 bases, with 8 bases between. This CDR3 reads CASSLAVSRELFF. The CDR3, as DNA: TGTGCCAGCAGCTTAGCCGTATCCCGGGAGCTGTTTTTT.

This clone came up a few times. This sample also contains other DNA sequences that code for the same CDR3. CDR3 residues: CASSSTGLSNQPQHF. CDR3 sequence (DNA): TGTGCCAGTAGCTCAACAGGTCTTAGCAATCAGCCCCAGCATTTT. This rearrangement joins TRBV19 to TRBJ1-5; TRBD1 is a possible D gene (5 bases). CDR1 and CDR2 (germline): LNHDA, SQIVND (reference sequence). The CDR3 runs 15 residues. V gave up 6 bases and J gave up 0 bases, with 12 bases separating them.

This clone was detected a few times. CDR3 sequence reads: CASSLAGGTYEQYF. The CDR3 bases are TGTGCCAGCAGCTTAGCGGGGGGCACCTACGAGCAGTACTTC. The chain is built from TRBV5-6 and TRBJ2-7; 9 bases line up with TRBD2. Germline loops: CDR1 SGHDT, CDR2 YYEEEE. V shed 2 bases, J shed 2 bases, and the junction held 2 bases outside the gene matches. This CDR3 spans 14 amino acids. The whole variable domain, remainder taken from reference TRBV5-6 and TRBJ2-7, is DAGVTQSPTHLIKTRGQQVTLRCSPKSGHDTVSWYQQALGQGPQFIFQYYEEEERQRGNFPDRFSGHQFPNYSSELNVNALLLGDSALYLCASSLAGGTYEQYFGPGTRLTVT.

Comments on this clone: Other DNA sequences in the sample encode the same CDR3. This chain links TRBV5-1 with TRBJ1-1, with D maybe TRBD1 (5 bases). The CDR3 is 13 amino acids. The germline gives CDR1 SGHRS, CDR2 YFSETQ. V was pared by 4 bases and J by 2 bases, with 9 bases between. The CDR3 nucleotides are TGCGCCAGCAGCCCGGGACCAAACACTGAAGCTTTCTTT. Translation: CASSPGPNTEAFF.

This clone occurred once. The V and J genes are TRBV9 and TRBJ2-5; 10 bases are shared with TRBD2. Germline V gene sequence: CDR1 SGDLS, CDR2 YYNGEE. V dropped 4 bases and J dropped 1; count of bases not matched to a gene: 7. The CDR3 extends over 16 amino acids. In DNA form, the CDR3 reads TGTGCCAGCAGCCCCCGGACTAGCGGAATCCAAGAGACCCAGTACTTC. Amino acids: CASSPRTSGIQETQYF.

This clone was seen only a few times. The rearrangement joins TRBV5-1 to TRBJ1-1; D unclear. The CDR3 has 13 amino acids. In germline, CDR1 is SGHRS, CDR2 YFSETQ. Trimming left V 5 bases short and J 1 base short, with 9 bases between. This chain's CDR3 is CASRVTANTEAFF. The CDR3 nucleotides are TGCGCCAGCAGGGTCACCGCGAACACTGAAGCTTTCTTT.

The chain is built from TRBV15 and TRBJ2-2; 10 bases match TRBD2. The CDR3 has 18 residues. Germline V gene lookup returns CDR1 LNHNV and CDR2 YYDKDF (reference sequence). V shed 3 bases and J 1 base; nucleotides not matched to a gene: 8. The CDR3 DNA reads TGTGCCACCAGCAGTAAGCGGGGGGGCTCCCTGAACACCGGGGAGCTGTTTTTT. As protein: CATSSKRGGSLNTGELFF.

This clone was seen a few times. The chain is built from TRBV28 and TRBJ2-5; the D call may be TRBD1 or TRBD2 (5 bases each). CDR1 and CDR2 from the germline V gene are MDHEN and SYDVKM. The CDR3 totals 13 residues. Trimming shortened V by 4 bases and J by 4 bases, and 10 bases separated the two germline ends. The CDR3 sequence: CASSWGTRETQYF. The CDR3 nucleotides read TGTGCCAGCAGTTGGGGGACCCGAGAGACCCAGTACTTC.

A few counts support this clone. The J gene is TRBJ1-1, the V gene TRBV6-6, with D tentatively TRBD1 (5 bases). Trimming removed 2 bases at V and 3 bases at J, with 10 bases between. The CDR3 spans 14 residues. Germline lookup yields CDR1 MNHNY and CDR2 SVGAGI (reference sequence). CDR3: CASSYAAGYTEAFF. CDR3 sequence (DNA): TGTGCCAGCAGTTACGCTGCAGGGTACACTGAAGCTTTCTTT.

This clone has only a few counts. This rearrangement joins TRBV7-9 to TRBJ1-2; D unclear. The V gene lost 1 base and the J gene lost 8 bases, with 11 bases spanning the gap. There are 13 residues in the CDR3. Germline CDR1 reads SEHNR; CDR2 reads FQNEAQ (reference sequence). The CDR3: CASSLDSFQGYTF. DNA for the CDR3: TGTGCCAGCAGCTTAGACAGTTTCCAGGGCTACACCTTC.

V is TRBV10-3 and J is TRBJ1-2; 9 nucleotides align to TRBD1. The germline V gene encodes CDR1 ENHRY and CDR2 SYGVKD. This CDR3 region has 14 residues. V shed 6 bases, J shed 1 base, and the junction held 3 bases outside the gene matches. The chain's CDR3 is CAIRGTGLNYGYTF. The CDR3, as DNA: TGTGCCATCAGAGGGACAGGGCTTAACTATGGCTACACCTTC.

This chain connects TRBV6-1 to TRBJ2-5; 12 bases fit TRBD2. Germline V gene sequence: CDR1 MNHNS, CDR2 SASEGT. Losses at the gene ends were 6 bases for V and 5 bases for J; bases not matched to a gene: 10. The CDR3 spans 16 residues. The CDR3 spells CASRELAGGLGETQYF. CDR3 nucleotide sequence: TGTGCCAGCAGGGAACTAGCGGGGGGCCTCGGGGAGACCCAGTACTTC.

CDR3 DNA: TGCGCCAGCAGCTCAACGACGGTGAACACTGAAGCTTTCTTT. This gives the protein CASSSTTVNTEAFF. The rearrangement uses TRBV5-1 and TRBJ1-1; D not resolved. The germline gives CDR1 SGHRS, CDR2 YFSETQ. The CDR3 length is 14 residues. The V gene lost 3 bases and the J gene lost 0 bases, with 9 bases spanning the gap.

The gene calls are TRBV5-1 and TRBJ1-4, with D possibly TRBD1 on 6 matching bases. The V end was cut by 3 bases, the J end by 8 bases, with 17 bases between. Germline values: CDR1 SGHRS, CDR2 YFSETQ. The CDR3 runs to 15 residues. CDR3 sequence reads: CASSWTEGGEEKLFF. The DNA of the CDR3 is TGCGCCAGCAGCTGGACAGAGGGGGGAGAGGAAAAACTGTTTTTT.

This clone was seen only once. V is TRBV6-5 and J is TRBJ1-1; D is undetermined. This CDR3 spans 16 amino acids. The germline V gene has CDR1 MNHEY and CDR2 SVGAGI. Trimming stripped 0 bases from V and 10 bases from J, with 21 bases between. The CDR3: CASSYSSYTRTSVAFF. In DNA form, the CDR3 reads TGTGCCAGCAGTTACTCGTCCTACACTCGGACGAGCGTAGCTTTCTTT.

V and J are TRBV13 and TRBJ2-5; D may be TRBD1 (6 bases). Germline V gives CDR1 PRHDT, CDR2 FYEKMQ (reference sequence). The CDR3 consists of 17 residues. V gave up 5 bases and J gave up 1 base, with 20 bases separating them. CDR3 nucleotides: TGTGCCAGCAGCCCAGGGGCAGCGAGCGACCCCCAAGAGACCCAGTACTTC. Its translation: CASSPGAASDPQETQYF.

The CDR3 sequence: CAISDPDRGLNTEAFF. CDR3 DNA sequence: TGTGCCATCAGTGATCCCGACAGGGGGTTGAACACTGAAGCTTTCTTT. The chain uses TRBV10-3 and TRBJ1-1; 9 bases are a match to TRBD1. The germline gives CDR1 ENHRY, CDR2 SYGVKD. The junction had 5 bases not matched to a gene; V was cut back by 3 bases and J by 0 bases. The CDR3 extends over 16 amino acids.

This clone was recorded a few times. CDR3 nucleotide sequence: TGTGCCATCAGTACCGGGACAGGGGAATCCTACGAGCAGTACTTC. Its translation: CAISTGTGESYEQYF. The rearrangement links TRBV10-3 to TRBJ2-7; 10 nucleotides line up with TRBD1. The CDR3 totals 15 residues. Losses at the gene ends were 5 bases for V and 1 base for J; bases not matched to a gene: 5. CDR1 and CDR2 (germline): ENHRY, SYGVKD.

The gene calls are TRBV30 and TRBJ1-1, with a weak D call TRBD1 (5 bases). The CDR3 sequence is 13 residues long. Germline V gene sequence: CDR1 GTSNPN, CDR2 SVGIG (reference sequence). Between the trimmed V and J ends, which lost 3 bases and 5 bases, there was a span of 13 bases. The CDR3 protein is CAWSTMGGTEAFF. The CDR3 DNA follows: TGTGCCTGGAGCACAATGGGGGGAACTGAAGCTTTCTTT.